This note documents a single TCR beta chain sequence. The antigen is unknown. The data are from a study of OX40 agonist ivuxolimab in advanced cancers. Study-wide background: Two patients with cutaneous melanoma and one with hepatocellular carcinoma, three in total, showed partial responses.

The V segment lost 5 bases and the J segment 3 bases; nucleotides outside the gene matches: 9. Germline V gives CDR1 SGHTA, CDR2 FQGNSA. This CDR3 region has 17 residues. Study conclusions and caveats: Low normalized T-cell clonal expansion also characterized some of the nonresponders.

Assay used: immunoSEQ multiplex PCR; TCRdb lists only in-frame clones, some missing. The table shows roughly 96,000 clones, with under 85% occurring only once. This chain joins TRBV7-2 and TRBJ2-3; TRBD2 matches 12 bases. This TCR came from an adult with an advanced solid tumor such as melanoma, head and neck, liver or kidney cancer. Here the sequenced sample was CD4+ or CD8+ T cells sorted from blood, taken in a trial of the OX40 agonist ivuxolimab. The CDR3 DNA is TGTGCCAGCAGCCAGGGGCCACTAGCGGGAGGAACAGATACGCAGTATTTT. Residues: CASSQGPLAGGTDTQYF.